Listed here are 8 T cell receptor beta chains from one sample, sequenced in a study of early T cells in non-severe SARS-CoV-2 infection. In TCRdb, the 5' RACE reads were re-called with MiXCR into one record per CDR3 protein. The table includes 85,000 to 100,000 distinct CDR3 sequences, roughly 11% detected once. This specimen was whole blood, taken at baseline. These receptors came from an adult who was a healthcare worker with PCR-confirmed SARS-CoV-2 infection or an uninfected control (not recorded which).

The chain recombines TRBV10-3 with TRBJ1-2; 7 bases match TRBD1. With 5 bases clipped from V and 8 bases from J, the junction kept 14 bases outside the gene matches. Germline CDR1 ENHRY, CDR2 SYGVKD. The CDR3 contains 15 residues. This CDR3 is CAISLGTEISEGYTF. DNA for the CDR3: TGTGCCATCAGTCTCGGGACAGAAATATCAGAGGGCTACACCTTC.

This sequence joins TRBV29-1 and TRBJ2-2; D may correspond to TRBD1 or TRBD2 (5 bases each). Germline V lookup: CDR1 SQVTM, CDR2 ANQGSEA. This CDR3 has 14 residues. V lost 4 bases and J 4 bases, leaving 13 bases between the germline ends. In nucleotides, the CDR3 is TGCAGCGTTGCCAGGGAGAGTAGCACCGGGGAGCTGTTTTTT. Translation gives CSVARESSTGELFF.

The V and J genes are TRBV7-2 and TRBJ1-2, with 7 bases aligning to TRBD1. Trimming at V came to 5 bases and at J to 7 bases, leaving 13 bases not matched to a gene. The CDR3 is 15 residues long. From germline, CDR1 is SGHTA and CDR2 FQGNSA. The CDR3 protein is CASSASDRSGGGYTF. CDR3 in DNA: TGTGCCAGCAGCGCATCGGACAGGTCCGGTGGTGGCTACACCTTC. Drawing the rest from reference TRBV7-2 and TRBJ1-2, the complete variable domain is GAGVSQSPSNKVTEKGKDVELRCDPISGHTALYWYRQSLGQGLEFLIYFQGNSAPDKSGLPSDRFSAERTGGSVSTLTIQRTQQEDSAVYLCASSASDRSGGGYTFGSGTRLTVV.

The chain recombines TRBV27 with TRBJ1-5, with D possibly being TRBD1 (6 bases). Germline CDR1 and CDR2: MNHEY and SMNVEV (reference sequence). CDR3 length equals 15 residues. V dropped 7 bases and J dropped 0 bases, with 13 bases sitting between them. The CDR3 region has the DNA TGTGCCAGCAAGCTGGCACAGGGTAGCAATCAGCCCCAGCATTTT. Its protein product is CASKLAQGSNQPQHF.

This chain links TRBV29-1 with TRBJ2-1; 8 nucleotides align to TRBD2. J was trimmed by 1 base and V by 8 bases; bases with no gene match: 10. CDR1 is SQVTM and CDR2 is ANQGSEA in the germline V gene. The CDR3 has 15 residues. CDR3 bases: TGCAGCACAGCGGGGGAGCCCCTTTCCTACAATGAGCAGTTCTTC. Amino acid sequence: CSTAGEPLSYNEQFF.

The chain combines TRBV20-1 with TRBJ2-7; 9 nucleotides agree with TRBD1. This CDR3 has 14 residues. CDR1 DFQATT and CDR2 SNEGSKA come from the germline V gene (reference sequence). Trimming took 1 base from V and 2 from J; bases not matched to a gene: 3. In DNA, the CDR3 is TGCAGTGCTAGAGGCTGGGACAGGGCCTACGAGCAGTACTTC. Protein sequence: CSARGWDRAYEQYF.

DNA for the CDR3: TGCAGTGCTGGGAGGTCTAGCGGGAGATATGAGCAGTTCTTC. It codes for CSAGRSSGRYEQFF. This chain links TRBV20-1 with TRBJ2-1; 10 bases fit TRBD2. CDR1 is DFQATT and CDR2 is SNEGSKA in the germline V gene (reference sequence). The V segment lost 5 bases and the J segment 8 bases; nucleotides outside the gene matches: 9. The CDR3 is 14 residues long.

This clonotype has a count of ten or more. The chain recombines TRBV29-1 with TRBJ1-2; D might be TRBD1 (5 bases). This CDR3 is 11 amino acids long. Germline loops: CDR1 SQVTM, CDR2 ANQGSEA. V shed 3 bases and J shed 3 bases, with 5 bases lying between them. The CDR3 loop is CSVDRDYGYTF. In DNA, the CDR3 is TGCAGCGTTGACAGGGACTATGGCTACACCTTC. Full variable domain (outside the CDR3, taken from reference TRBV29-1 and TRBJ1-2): SAVISQKPSRDICQRGTSLTIQCQVDSQVTMMFWYRQQPGQSLTLIATANQGSEATYESGFVIDKFPISRPNLTFSTLTVSNMSPEDSSIYLCSVDRDYGYTFGSGTRLTVV.